The text below deals with one T cell receptor (beta chain). The antigen is unknown. The data are from a study of T cell repertoires in cytomegalovirus infection. Overall study: Selected CMV epitopes included recently identified HLA-C-restricted ones as well as well-studied HLA-B-restricted ones.

Per germline, CDR1 SGHVS and CDR2 FNYEAQ. With V trimmed by 6 bases and J by 8 bases, 9 bases remained unmatched. CDR3 length equals 15 residues. The study's findings and limits: Carriers of CMV plus the relevant HLA were identified by cumulative public TCR beta family frequency. Across the ex vivo response, the dominant clonotypes were HLA-C-restricted CMV-specific TCR beta clonotypes.

TCRdb passed the reads through MiXCR, listing each CDR3 protein once. The profile shows about 920,000 distinct CDR3 sequences, around a third of them singletons. The origin of this receptor is a human donor in good health (CMV status not recorded). Some clones in this sample may be carry-over from other donors' samples. Sequenced material: cultured CD8+ T cells from PBMCs, taken from culture after CMV antigen stimulation. The chain recombines TRBV7-6 with TRBJ1-4; TRBD1 matches at 10 bases. The CDR3 bases are TGTGCCAGCAGGCCGACAGGGGGCTTGGGGGAAAAACTGTTTTTT. Amino acid sequence: CASRPTGGLGEKLFF.